A selection of T cell receptor beta chains follows, all from one sample in a study of identifying expanded T cells in peripheral blood. Generated by immunoSEQ multiplex PCR, the TCRdb table keeps only in-frame clones and is missing some. The profile covers roughly 63,000 clones, with around 86% appearing a single time and about a fifth taken by the ten largest. Source material: blood. These TCRs come from a person between 18 and 69 years old in good health. Both conserved end residues are part of each CDR3. D genes are given only for firm matches. The listing skips clone size in some rows; elsewhere it reads once, few, many or a size class.

TRBJ2-2 | NA | TRBD2 | TRBV6-5 | TGTGCCAGCAGTCGTAGCGGGGGATACACCGGGGAGCTGTTTTTT | CASSRSGGYTGELFF
TRBJ2-5 | NA | TRBD2 | TRBV6-1 | TGTGCCAGCAGTCCACTAGCGGGGGGGCAAGAGACCCAGTACTTC | CASSPLAGGQETQYF
TRBJ2-1 | NA | TRBD2 | TRBV27 | TGTGCCAGCATGACTAGCGGGGGAGACGAGCAGTTCTTC | CASMTSGGDEQFF
TRBJ2-7 | NA | NA | TRBV7-2 | TGTGCCAGCAGTCGGGCCCTATCCTACGAGCAGTACTTC | CASSRALSYEQYF
TRBJ1-1 | NA | NA | TRBV7-2 | TGTGCCAGCAGCTTAAGGCACGGACAGTTGAACACTGAAGCTTTCTTT | CASSLRHGQLNTEAFF
TRBJ1-1 | NA | TRBD1 | TRBV29-1 | TGCAGCGTTGAGACGGACAGGGATGATGCTTTCTTT | CSVETDRDDAFF
TRBJ1-5 | few | NA | TRBV7-2 | TGTGCCAGCAGCTTATCGGGCAGAAATCAGCCCCAGCATTTT | CASSLSGRNQPQHF
TRBJ1-4 | NA | NA | TRBV4-3 | TGCGCCAGCAGCCAAGAGTCAGGGGAGCGCGAAAAACTGTTTTTT | CASSQESGEREKLFF
TRBJ2-5 | NA | NA | TRBV7-8 | TGTGCCAGCAGCTTCCGGCGGAGCCAAGAGACCCAGTACTTC | CASSFRRSQETQYF
TRBJ2-7 | few | TRBD2 | TRBV2 | TGTGCCAGCAGCAGACTAGCGGGAGCCCCCGAGCAGTACTTC | CASSRLAGAPEQYF
TRBJ2-7 | once | TRBD2 | TRBV27 | TGTGCCAGCAGTTTAAAAACTAGCGGGAGGTACGAGCAGTACTTC | CASSLKTSGRYEQYF
TRBJ2-7 | NA | NA | TRBV6-5 | TGTGCCAGCAGTTACTCTGGGACGGCCAATGTGCAGTACTTC | CASSYSGTANVQYF
TRBJ2-2 | NA | NA | TRBV5-1 | TGCGCCAGCAGCCTATTGATTAGCCAGGTGAACACCGGGGAGCTGTTTTTT | CASSLLISQVNTGELFF
TRBJ1-2 | NA | NA | TRBV20-1 | TGCAGTGCTCATGGCTACACCTTC | CSAHGYTF
TRBJ2-1 | NA | TRBD2 | TRBV5-1 | TGCGCCAGCAGCTTGAGGACTAGCGGCCTCCTGATTCAGAGCTCCTACAATGAGCAGTTCTTC | CASSLRTSGLLIQSSYNEQFF
TRBJ2-2 | NA | NA | TRBV6-6 | TGTGCCAGCAGTTACGGAGGGACGAACACCGGGGAGCTGTTTTTT | CASSYGGTNTGELFF
TRBJ2-5 | NA | TRBD2 | TRBV5-5 | TGTGCCAGCAGCTTAGGACTAGCGGCGACCCAAGAGACCCAGTACTTC | CASSLGLAATQETQYF
TRBJ1-5 | NA | NA | TRBV7-2 | TGTGCCAGCAGCTTTTGGGGGCGGGGGGAGAATCAGCCCCAGCATTTT | CASSFWGRGENQPQHF
TRBJ1-2 | NA | TRBD1 | TRBV6-5 | TGTGCCAGCAGGTCCGGACAGGGGGAGAAAAGGGGCTACACCTTC | CASRSGQGEKRGYTF
TRBJ2-1 | NA | TRBD2 | TRBV6-5 | TGTGCCAGCAGAACCCTAGCGGGGTACAATGAGCAGTTCTTC | CASRTLAGYNEQFF
TRBJ1-2 | NA | TRBD1 | TRBV10-2 | TGCGCCAGCAGTGAGAACAGGGGTGGGTATGGCTACACCTTC | CASSENRGGYGYTF
TRBJ1-2 | once | TRBD1 | TRBV4-3 | TGCGCCAGCAGCCAGGCAGAATCGACAGGGAATTATGGCTACACCTTC | CASSQAESTGNYGYTF
TRBJ2-7 | NA | NA | TRBV5-1 | TGCGCCAGCAGCCGGGGGACGGATGAGACCTACGAGCAGTACTTC | CASSRGTDETYEQYF
TRBJ2-2 | NA | TRBD1 | TRBV6-5 | TGTGCCAGCAGTTCCGGGACAGGGGCGGCCGGGGAGCTGTTTTTT | CASSSGTGAAGELFF
TRBJ2-7 | NA | NA | TRBV6-1 | TGTGCCAGCAGGCTAGGGGCGCGAGGCTACGAGCAGTACTTC | CASRLGARGYEQYF
TRBJ2-2 | NA | NA | TRBV7-9 | TGTGCCAGCAGCTCTCCGGGGGCGCACGGGGAGCTGTTTTTT | CASSSPGAHGELFF
TRBJ1-1 | NA | TRBD1 | TRBV19 | TGTGCCAGTAGTAGACAACAGGGGGGCATCACTGAAGCTTTCTTT | CASSRQQGGITEAFF
TRBJ2-7 | NA | TRBD2 | TRBV5-4 | TGTGCCAGCAGCTTCGGGACTAGCGTAATATCCGCGCACTTC | CASSFGTSVISAHF
TRBJ1-2 | NA | NA | TRBV2 | TGTGCCAGCAGTCGGTCCAGGGTGAATGGCTACACCTTC | CASSRSRVNGYTF
TRBJ1-1 | NA | TRBD1 | TRBV5-1 | TGCGCCAGCAGCTTGGGGGAGGGGGCGTACACTGAAGCTTTCTTT | CASSLGEGAYTEAFF
TRBJ1-1 | once | NA | TRBV7-9 | TGTGCCAGCAGCTCCCGGGGGGGCCTAACAGGCTACTTT | CASSSRGGLTGYF
TRBJ1-2 | NA | NA | TRBV9 | TGTGCCAGCAGCGTAGGGGCAGGGCAATATGGCTACACCTTC | CASSVGAGQYGYTF
TRBJ2-1 | NA | TRBD2 | TRBV6-1 | TGTGCCAGCAGTGAAGCGCGGGAGGCTCCGCAGTTCTTC | CASSEAREAPQFF
TRBJ2-2 | NA | TRBD2 | TRBV6-1 | TGTGCCAGCAGTGAAAAAGCGGGGGTGAGAACCGGGGAGCTGTTTTTT | CASSEKAGVRTGELFF
TRBJ2-3 | few | TRBD2 | TRBV5-1 | TGCGCCAGCAGCTTAGGGACTAGCCACTTTCTCACAGATACGCAGTATTTT | CASSLGTSHFLTDTQYF
TRBJ2-2 | NA | NA | TRBV7-6 | TGTGCCAGCAGCGCCGCCGGTGGAGGGGCCGGGGAGCTGTTTTTT | CASSAAGGGAGELFF
TRBJ2-5 | NA | TRBD2 | TRBV19 | TGTGCCAGTAGCCCCCCCAGGACTAGCTTTGAGACCCAGTACTTC | CASSPPRTSFETQYF
TRBJ1-2 | NA | NA | TRBV5-1 | TGCGCCAGCAGTGAACCGGGGGGGCGAGGCTACACCTTC | CASSEPGGRGYTF
TRBJ1-6 | NA | NA | TRBV11-2 | TGTGCCAGCAGCTTAGATCAGGGTACTTTAAATTCACCCCTCCACTTT | CASSLDQGTLNSPLHF
TRBJ1-2 | once | NA | TRBV30 | TGTGCCTGGAGAAGGACATTTCCCTATGGCTACACCTTC | CAWRRTFPYGYTF
TRBJ1-1 | NA | NA | TRBV10-2 | TGCGCCAGCAGTGAGTCGAGGGTGGACACTGAAGCTTTCTTT | CASSESRVDTEAFF
TRBJ2-2 | NA | TRBD2 | TRBV4-3 | TGCGCCAGCAGCCAAGGTGGCGGGAGGAAGCTGGGCGGGGAGCTGTTTTTT | CASSQGGGRKLGGELFF
TRBJ2-7 | NA | NA | TRBV10-3 | TGTGCCATCAGTGAGTCTTCGGGCGATGTGGGGTCCTACGAGCAGTACTTC | CAISESSGDVGSYEQYF
TRBJ2-3 | NA | NA | TRBV21-1 | TGTGCCAGCAGCAAAGGGGGATACCTTCATAGCACAGATACGCAGTATTTT | CASSKGGYLHSTDTQYF
TRBJ1-1 | NA | TRBD1 | TRBV15 | TGTGCCACCAGCCCTCGGGACAGACTGAACACTGAAGCTTTCTTT | CATSPRDRLNTEAFF
TRBJ1-2 | NA | TRBD1 | TRBV18 | TGTGCCAGCTCACCACGGACAGGGGCGGACTATGGCTACACCTTC | CASSPRTGADYGYTF
TRBJ1-4 | NA | NA | TRBV19 | TGTGCCAGTAGTATTTTCGGGGGGACTGCAACTAATGAAAAACTGTTTTTT | CASSIFGGTATNEKLFF
TRBJ2-3 | NA | NA | TRBV10-2 | TGCGCCAGCAGTGATGGTCGGCGGGGGCCGGGGGATACGCAGTATTTT | CASSDGRRGPGDTQYF
TRBJ2-1 | NA | NA | TRBV29-1 | TGCAGCGTCCCTGCGGCTAGCTCCTACAATGAGCAGTTCTTC | CSVPAASSYNEQFF
TRBJ2-3 | NA | NA | TRBV2 | TGTGCCAGCTCAAAGCGGAGCGCTCTCCAAGATACGCAGTATTTT | CASSKRSALQDTQYF
TRBJ1-1 | NA | NA | TRBV5-4 | TGTGCCAGCAGCCCACATGTGGGGAATACGAACACTGAAGCTTTCTTT | CASSPHVGNTNTEAFF
TRBJ2-3 | NA | NA | TRBV5-4 | TGTGCCAGCAGCTTGGCGACTAGTAGGGATACGCAGTATTTT | CASSLATSRDTQYF
TRBJ1-1 | NA | NA | TRBV6-1 | TGTGCCAGCAATGACGGACCGGTGCGGGCTTTCTTT | CASNDGPVRAFF
TRBJ1-1 | NA | NA | TRBV7-9 | TGTGCCAGCAGCCCGGGCTCCCCAACTGAAGCTTTCTTT | CASSPGSPTEAFF
TRBJ2-5 | once | NA | TRBV4-1 | TGCGCCAGCAGCCAGGGGGGAGGTGCCCCGCAGGAGACCCAGTACTTC | CASSQGGGAPQETQYF